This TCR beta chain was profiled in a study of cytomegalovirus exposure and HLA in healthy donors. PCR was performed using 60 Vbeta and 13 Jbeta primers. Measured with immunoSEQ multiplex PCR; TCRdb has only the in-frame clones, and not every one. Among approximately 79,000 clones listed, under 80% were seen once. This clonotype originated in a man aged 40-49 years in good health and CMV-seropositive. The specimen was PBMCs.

The CDR3 DNA reads TGTGCCAGCTCACCGCCCGGGACAGGGGACCCGGAGCAGTACTTC. The encoded protein is CASSPPGTGDPEQYF. This chain joins TRBV18 and TRBJ2-7; TRBD1 agrees at 10 bases. The CDR3 has 15 residues. Germline V lookup: CDR1 KGHSH, CDR2 LQKENI. V dropped 3 bases and J dropped 7; count of bases not matched to a gene: 9.